This TCR beta chain emerged from a study of control samples from healthy donors and cancer patients. The CDR3 contains 16 residues. The germline V and J ends were trimmed by 3 bases and 6 bases, with 22 bases remaining between them. Germline CDR1 SQVTM, CDR2 ANQGSEA. Here immunoSEQ multiplex PCR was the method, and the copy in TCRdb shows in-frame clones only, minus some. The sample lists 63,000 or so clones, 75% to 90% occurring once. The chain links TRBV29-1 to TRBJ2-3; no firm D call. The sequencing input was blood. The clonotype was recovered from a man in his fifties or sixties in good health. This CDR3 reads CSVDGLAHTLFDTQYF. In nucleotides, the CDR3 is TGCAGCGTTGACGGGCTGGCCCATACGTTGTTCGATACGCAGTATTTT.